This T cell receptor beta chain was sequenced in a study of shared clonotypes between healthy human individuals. The overall study: CD4 naive and CD4 memory each took three plates per donor, while CD8 naive took two and CD8 memory one. The study, taken as a whole, reports: Non-shared clonotypes were found to have lower generation probabilities than the clonotypes that were shared by all four of the sorted-subset donors. Some naive CD4 clonotypes, roughly 4.7%, turned up in common across a handful of donors.

Comment on this clone: Its specificity is not known. This sample includes further DNA sequences coding for the same CDR3.

V lost 1 base and J lost 0, with 3 bases in between. Germline assignment: CDR1 SGHTA and CDR2 FQGNSA. The CDR3 has 13 residues. In the sorted-subset replicate PCRs, about 190 ng DNA, 29,000 or so T cell genomes, was used. Profiled with immunoSEQ multiplex PCR; TCRdb holds only in-frame clones, not every one. This table holds about 2.4 million clones, more than 80% found once. The TCR sequence derives from a man aged 18 to 35 in good health. Sequenced material: naive CD4+ T cells sorted from blood. The subset is: CD45RA+ positively selected. The rearrangement joins TRBV7-2 to TRBJ1-1; D remains ambiguous. The DNA for the CDR3 is TGTGCCAGCAGCTTAGTCATGAACACTGAAGCTTTCTTT. Its protein is CASSLVMNTEAFF.